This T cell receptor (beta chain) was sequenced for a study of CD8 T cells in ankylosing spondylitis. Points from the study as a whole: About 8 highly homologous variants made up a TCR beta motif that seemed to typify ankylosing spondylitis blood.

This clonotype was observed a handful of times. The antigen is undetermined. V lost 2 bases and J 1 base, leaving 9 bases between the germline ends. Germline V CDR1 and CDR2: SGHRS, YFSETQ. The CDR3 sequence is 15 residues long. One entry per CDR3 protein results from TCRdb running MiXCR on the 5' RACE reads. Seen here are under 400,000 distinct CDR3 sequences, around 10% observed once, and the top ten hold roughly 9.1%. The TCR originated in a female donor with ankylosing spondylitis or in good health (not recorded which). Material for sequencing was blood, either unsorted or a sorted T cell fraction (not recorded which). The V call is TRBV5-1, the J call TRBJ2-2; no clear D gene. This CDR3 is CASSFSSGNTGELFF. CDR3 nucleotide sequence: TGCGCCAGCAGCTTCTCCTCAGGGAACACCGGGGAGCTGTTTTTT.